This T cell receptor (beta chain) was sequenced during a study of CD8 T cells in ankylosing spondylitis. Study outcomes and limitations: Fewer than 10 highly homologous variants formed a TCR beta motif that appeared characteristic of ankylosing spondylitis blood.

For TCR beta, libraries came from quantitative 5'-RACE with molecular barcodes. MiXCR was run by TCRdb on the 5' RACE reads, yielding one entry per CDR3 protein. The sample holds 250,000 to 400,000 distinct CDR3 sequences; around 10% are singletons and the top ten take about 10%. There are many counts of this clonotype. The antigen is unknown. CDR1 SGHRS and CDR2 YFSETQ come from the germline V gene. The CDR3 consists of 14 residues. V lost 9 bases, J lost 0 bases, and 13 bases lay in between. The sample was blood, either unsorted or a sorted T cell fraction (not recorded which). This chain connects TRBV5-1 to TRBJ2-1; D might be TRBD2 (6 bases). This clonotype was obtained from a female donor with ankylosing spondylitis or in good health (not recorded which). The CDR3 DNA is TGCGCCACCCGGGACTTGAGCTCCTACAATGAGCAGTTCTTC. This encodes CATRDLSSYNEQFF.